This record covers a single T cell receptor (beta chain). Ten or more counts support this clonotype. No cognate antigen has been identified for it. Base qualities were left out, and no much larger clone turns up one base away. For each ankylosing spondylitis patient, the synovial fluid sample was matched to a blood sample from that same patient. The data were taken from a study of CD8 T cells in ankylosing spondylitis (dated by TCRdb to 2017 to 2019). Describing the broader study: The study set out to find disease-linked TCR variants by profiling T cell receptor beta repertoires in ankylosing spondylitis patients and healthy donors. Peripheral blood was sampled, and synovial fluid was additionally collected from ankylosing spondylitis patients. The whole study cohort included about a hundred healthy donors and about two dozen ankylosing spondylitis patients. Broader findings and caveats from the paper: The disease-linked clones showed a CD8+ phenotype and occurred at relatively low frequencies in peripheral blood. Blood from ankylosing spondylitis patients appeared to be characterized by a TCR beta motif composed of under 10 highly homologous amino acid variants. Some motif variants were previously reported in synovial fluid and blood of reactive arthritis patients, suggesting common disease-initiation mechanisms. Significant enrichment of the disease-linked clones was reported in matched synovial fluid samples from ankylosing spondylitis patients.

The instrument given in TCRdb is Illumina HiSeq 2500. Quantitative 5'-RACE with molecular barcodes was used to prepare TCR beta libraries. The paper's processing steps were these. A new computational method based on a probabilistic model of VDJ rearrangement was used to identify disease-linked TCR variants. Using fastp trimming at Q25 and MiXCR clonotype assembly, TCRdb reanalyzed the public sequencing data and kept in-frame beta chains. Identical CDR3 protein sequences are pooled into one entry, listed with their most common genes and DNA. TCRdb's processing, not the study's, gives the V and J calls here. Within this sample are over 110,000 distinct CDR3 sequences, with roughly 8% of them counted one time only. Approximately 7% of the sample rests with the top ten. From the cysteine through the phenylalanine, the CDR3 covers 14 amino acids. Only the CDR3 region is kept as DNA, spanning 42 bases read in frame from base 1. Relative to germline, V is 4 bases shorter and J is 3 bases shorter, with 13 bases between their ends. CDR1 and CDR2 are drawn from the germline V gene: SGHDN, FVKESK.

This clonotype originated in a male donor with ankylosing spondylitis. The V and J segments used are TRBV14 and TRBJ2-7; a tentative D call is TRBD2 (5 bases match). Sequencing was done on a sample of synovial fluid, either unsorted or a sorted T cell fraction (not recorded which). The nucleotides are TGTGCCAGCAGCCTAGTTGACGGGAACTACGAGCAGTACTTC. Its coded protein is CASSLVDGNYEQYF.